This TCR beta chain is from a study of T cells in localized non-small cell lung cancer. Study-level findings and limits: A raised T cell density in blood coincided with lengthier overall survival. Heterogeneity is still possible, as just one tumor region was sequenced. The highest T cell clonality was in uninvolved adjacent lung, above tumor. Paired adjacent lung recovered a median roughly 50 of the top 100 tumor clones.

Germline CDR1 and CDR2: SEHNR and FQNEAQ (reference sequence). The CDR3 loop spans 14 amino acids. The ends were cut back, 5 bases at V and 3 bases at J, with 13 bases in the middle. About this clone itself: Its antigen is unknown.

The table came from immunoSEQ multiplex PCR; TCRdb's copy has only in-frame clones and leaves some out. Of about 79,000 clones detected, 84% appear once; the ten largest clones hold approximately 13%. This sequence joins TRBV7-9 and TRBJ1-1; no reliable D call. The material was peripheral blood, obtained before any cancer treatment. The source of this sequence is a female donor of 60 years or more with stage I lung adenocarcinoma. This CDR3 reads CASSPGSGYTEAFF. The CDR3, as DNA: TGTGCCAGCAGCCCCGGTTCGGGGTACACTGAAGCTTTCTTT. The whole variable domain, remainder taken from reference TRBV7-9 and TRBJ1-1, is DTGVSQNPRHKITKRGQNVTFRCDPISEHNRLYWYRQTLGQGPEFLTYFQNEAQLEKSRLLSDRFSAERPKGSFSTLEIQRTEQGDSAMYLCASSPGSGYTEAFFGQGTRLTVV.